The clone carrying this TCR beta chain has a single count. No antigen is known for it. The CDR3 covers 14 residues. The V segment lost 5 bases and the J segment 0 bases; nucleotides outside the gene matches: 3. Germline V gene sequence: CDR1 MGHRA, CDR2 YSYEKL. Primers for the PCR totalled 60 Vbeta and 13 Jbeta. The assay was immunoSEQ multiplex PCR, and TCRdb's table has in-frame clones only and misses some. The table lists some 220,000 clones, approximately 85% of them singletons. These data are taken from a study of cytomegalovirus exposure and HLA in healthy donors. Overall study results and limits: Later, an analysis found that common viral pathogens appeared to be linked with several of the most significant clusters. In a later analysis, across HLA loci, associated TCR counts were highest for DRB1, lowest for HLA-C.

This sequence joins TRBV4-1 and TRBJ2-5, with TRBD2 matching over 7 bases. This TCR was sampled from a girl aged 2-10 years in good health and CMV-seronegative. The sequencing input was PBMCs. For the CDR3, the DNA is TGCGCCAGCAGCGTTCGGGGGGACCAAGAGACCCAGTACTTC. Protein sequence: CASSVRGDQETQYF.